This TCR beta chain was found in a study of blood T cell repertoires in COVID-19. The overall study: From T cells, B-cell-depleted T cells, or PBMCs came the material, which was cDNA or gDNA.

Profiled with immunoSEQ multiplex PCR; TCRdb holds only in-frame clones, not every one. The sample carries approximately 100,000 clones, about 90% recorded once. This clone was seen a single time. Seattle enrolled patients during active infection and tracked them longitudinally. CDR3 length: 17 amino acids. The germline V gene encodes CDR1 SGHRS and CDR2 YFSETQ. The J segment lost 3 bases and the V segment lost 0 bases, leaving 6 bases of the junction unmatched. The sample was peripheral blood. This sequence was found in a human donor with COVID-19, enrolled during active disease. The donor label of this sample is uncertain. This chain joins TRBV5-1 and TRBJ2-1; TRBD1 matches at 10 bases. The CDR3 DNA is TGCGCCAGCAGCTTGGCGGACCGGGACAGGGGCTACAATGAGCAGTTCTTC. Its protein product is CASSLADRDRGYNEQFF.